The 25 T cell receptor beta chains listed next were all sequenced from one sample in a study of cytomegalovirus exposure and HLA in healthy donors. The primer mix had 60 Vbeta and 13 Jbeta primers. Libraries were prepared by immunoSEQ multiplex PCR; TCRdb keeps only in-frame clonotypes and omits some of them. The table includes roughly 120,000 clones, roughly three quarters detected once. Sequenced: PBMCs. The receptors come from a man aged 50 to 60 in good health and CMV-seropositive.

The chain links TRBV25-1 to TRBJ2-2; D unclear. Trimming removed 8 bases at V and 2 bases at J, with 12 bases between. This CDR3 is 14 amino acids long. Germline assignment: CDR1 MGHDK and CDR2 SYGVNS. CDR3 DNA: TGTGCCAGCGGCCCTGACACTAACACCGGGGAGCTGTTTTTT. Translated: CASGPDTNTGELFF.

The J gene is TRBJ1-4, the V gene TRBV19, with no clear D. The germline V gene has CDR1 LNHDA and CDR2 SQIVND (reference sequence). The CDR3 spans 14 residues. The V gene lost 5 bases and the J gene lost 15 bases, with 22 bases spanning the gap. The CDR3 nucleotides are TGTGCCAGTAGTTCGCGAAGCCTTAGCGAAAACGTGTTTTTT. Protein sequence: CASSSRSLSENVFF.

The chain combines TRBV9 with TRBJ2-3, with a weak D call TRBD2 (6 bases). V was clipped by 10 bases and J by 1 base, with 10 bases between them. Germline V gives CDR1 SGDLS, CDR2 YYNGEE. The CDR3 runs 12 residues. DNA for the CDR3: TGTGCCTCCCGCGGGGGCACAGATACGCAGTATTTT. Translating it yields CASRGGTDTQYF.

The chain couples TRBV6-6 to TRBJ2-7, with TRBD1 matching 7 bases. J lost 1 base, V lost 2 bases, and 5 bases had no gene match. CDR3 length: 15 amino acids. CDR1 is MNHNY and CDR2 is SVGAGI in the germline V gene (reference sequence). CDR3 in DNA: TGTGCCAGCAGTTACCCAGTGACAGGGTCCTACGAGCAGTACTTC. It translates to CASSYPVTGSYEQYF.

The V gene is TRBV4-2, the J gene TRBJ2-1, with 9 bases matching TRBD2. There are 16 residues in the CDR3. Germline V gene sequence: CDR1 LGHNA, CDR2 YNFKEQ. Germline trimming cut 2 bases from V and 2 bases from J; bases unmatched to any gene: 4. The CDR3 DNA reads as TGTGCCAGCAGCCAAAACCCTAGCGGGGCCTACAATGAGCAGTTCTTC. This encodes CASSQNPSGAYNEQFF.

V is TRBV27 and J is TRBJ2-7; 8 bases are shared with TRBD2. The trim removed 5 bases at V and 6 bases at J, leaving 15 bases unmatched. The CDR3 has 16 residues. Germline loops: CDR1 MNHEY, CDR2 SMNVEV (reference sequence). CDR3: CASSLITGLGPSEQYF. CDR3 coding DNA: TGTGCCAGCAGTCTAATCACGGGACTAGGGCCTTCCGAGCAGTACTTC.

The chain couples TRBV19 to TRBJ1-1; D is undetermined. The length of the CDR3 is 15 residues. V was cut by 2 bases and J by 4 bases, with 14 bases left in between. Germline V gene lookup returns CDR1 LNHDA and CDR2 SQIVND (reference sequence). The CDR3, as DNA: TGTGCCAGTAGTATAAACACGGGTCTGGGCACTGAAGCTTTCTTT. Encoded protein: CASSINTGLGTEAFF. The full variable domain, rest sourced from reference TRBV19 and TRBJ1-1, is DGGITQSPKYLFRKEGQNVTLSCEQNLNHDAMYWYRQDPGQGLRLIYYSQIVNDFQKGDIAEGYSVSREKKESFPLTVTSAQKNPTAFYLCASSINTGLGTEAFFGQGTRLTVV.

V gene TRBV18 combines with J gene TRBJ2-1, with D unresolved. The CDR3 sequence is 14 residues long. Trimming took 3 bases from V and 7 from J, leaving 13 bases between them. Germline V gene data show CDR1 as KGHSH and CDR2 as LQKENI. CDR3 DNA sequence: TGTGCCAGCTCACCGTCCTTAGAGATTAATGAGCAGTTCTTC. It translates to CASSPSLEINEQFF.

CDR3 loop: CASSSSGLSSYNEQFF. Written as DNA, the CDR3 is TGTGCCAGCAGCTCAAGCGGGTTAAGCTCCTACAATGAGCAGTTCTTC. The chain combines TRBV7-6 with TRBJ2-1; D may be TRBD2 (6 bases). This CDR3 comprises 16 residues. V was cut by 4 bases and J by 0 bases, with 13 bases left in between. Germline lookup yields CDR1 SGHVS and CDR2 FNYEAQ.

J is TRBJ1-5 and V is TRBV5-5; D gene uncertain. Per germline, CDR1 SGHKS and CDR2 YYEKEE (reference sequence). The CDR3 loop spans 15 amino acids. Trimming took 0 bases from V and 5 from J, leaving 12 bases between them. As DNA, the CDR3 is TGTGCCAGCAGCTTGGAACTGGGGAGGGATCAGCCCCAGCATTTT. Its protein is CASSLELGRDQPQHF.

This clone was recorded a few times. This chain uses TRBV7-2 with TRBJ2-1; D unclear. The CDR3 has 12 amino acids. Trimming stripped 1 base from V and 8 bases from J, with 6 bases between. Germline V gene data show CDR1 as SGHTA and CDR2 as FQGNSA. CDR3 coding DNA: TGTGCCAGCAGCTTAGGCACAGATGAGCAGTTCTTC. Encoded protein: CASSLGTDEQFF.

The gene calls are TRBV25-1 and TRBJ2-3; TRBD1 matches at 8 bases. CDR1 is MGHDK, CDR2 SYGVNS, per germline. The CDR3 loop spans 15 amino acids. Trimming took 6 bases from V and 4 from J; bases not matched to a gene: 9. The CDR3 coding sequence is TGTGCCAGCAGAAGGACAGGGCGCCGCGCAGATACGCAGTATTTT. It codes for CASRRTGRRADTQYF.

V is TRBV6-6 and J is TRBJ2-1, with 8 bases lining up with TRBD1. This CDR3 has 15 residues. CDR1 is MNHNY and CDR2 is SVGAGI in the germline V gene (reference sequence). J lost 5 bases, V lost 7 bases, and 10 bases had no gene match. The DNA of the CDR3 is TGTGCCAGCACCTTGACAGGGGTAACGGACAATGAGCAGTTCTTC. Amino acid sequence: CASTLTGVTDNEQFF.

J is TRBJ2-1 and V is TRBV9; TRBD1 matches at 9 bases. The CDR3 covers 17 residues. CDR1 and CDR2 from the germline V gene are SGDLS and YYNGEE. Trimming at V came to 3 bases and at J to 9 bases, leaving 16 bases not matched to a gene. CDR3 DNA sequence: TGTGCCAGCAGCGGTTTTTCGAGGGGACAGGGTCTCGGTGAGCAGTTCTTC. It translates to CASSGFSRGQGLGEQFF.

The chain couples TRBV7-9 to TRBJ1-5; 8 nucleotides agree with TRBD1. V shed 6 bases, J shed 6 bases, and the junction held 7 bases outside the gene matches. CDR3 length: 14 residues. CDR1 and CDR2 from the germline V gene are SEHNR and FQNEAQ (reference sequence). This chain's CDR3 is CASSLGQAPQPQHF. CDR3 coding DNA: TGTGCCAGCAGTTTGGGACAGGCCCCTCAGCCCCAGCATTTT.

This chain joins TRBV21-1 and TRBJ2-1; the D call TRBD2 from the table was never checked on the DNA. TRBV21-1 is a known pseudogene. The CDR3 is 15 amino acids. Here the CDR3 reads CASSKESGSKYEQFF. Here the CDR3 DNA reads TGTGCCAGCAGCAAAGAAAGCGGGAGTAAGTATGAGCAGTTCTTC.

The CDR3 sequence is CASSLYGQDQPQHF. CDR3 nucleotide sequence: TGTGCCAGCAGTTTATACGGACAGGATCAGCCCCAGCATTTT. The gene calls are TRBV27 and TRBJ1-5; 7 bases line up with TRBD1. In germline, CDR1 is MNHEY, CDR2 SMNVEV (reference sequence). With V trimmed by 1 base and J by 5 bases, 2 bases remained unmatched. The CDR3 is made up of 14 amino acids.

This clone was recorded a few times. The rearrangement uses TRBV2 and TRBJ2-5; weak D call: TRBD1 (5 bases). The V end lost 5 bases, the J end lost 4 bases, and 5 bases lay between the germline ends. The CDR3 contains 11 residues. Looked up from germline, CDR1 is SNHLY and CDR2 is FYNNEI. CDR3 nucleotide sequence: TGTGCCAGCAGTCAGGGAGAGACCCAGTACTTC. It is translated as CASSQGETQYF.

The chain carries TRBV6-5 and TRBJ2-7; 8 bases are shared with TRBD1. The CDR3 covers 15 residues. V was clipped by 6 bases and J by 2 bases; unmatched bases: 9. Per germline, CDR1 MNHEY and CDR2 SVGAGI. CDR3 nucleotides: TGTGCCAGCAGCCTCGGACAGGGCGATGCCTACGAGCAGTACTTC. Its translation is CASSLGQGDAYEQYF.

This chain joins TRBV28 and TRBJ2-5, with 7 bases that match TRBD1. J was trimmed by 5 bases and V by 2 bases; bases with no gene match: 8. The CDR3 is 15 amino acids. Germline values: CDR1 MDHEN, CDR2 SYDVKM. CDR3 sequence: CASSLGQGVLETQYF. For the CDR3, the DNA is TGTGCCAGCAGTTTAGGGCAGGGGGTACTGGAGACCCAGTACTTC.

This sequence joins TRBV4-3 and TRBJ2-7; 8 bases fit TRBD2. This CDR3 region has 15 residues. Unmatched junction bases numbered 6, after V lost 0 bases and J lost 5 bases. Germline V gene data show CDR1 as LGHNA and CDR2 as YSLEER. The CDR3 loop reads CASSQDGLALDEQYF. CDR3 coding DNA: TGCGCCAGCAGCCAAGACGGACTAGCACTAGACGAGCAGTACTTC.

J is TRBJ1-1 and V is TRBV28; D gene uncertain. V gave up 1 base and J gave up 0 bases, with 21 bases separating them. Germline assignment: CDR1 MDHEN and CDR2 SYDVKM. CDR3 length: 19 amino acids. In DNA form, the CDR3 reads TGTGCCAGCAGTTTATCTGGAATCGGACGGGAGCTAATGAACACTGAAGCTTTCTTT. It yields the protein CASSLSGIGRELMNTEAFF.

This clone was detected only once. The chain combines TRBV11-2 with TRBJ1-3; D gene unclear. This CDR3 has 14 residues. CDR1 is SGHAT, CDR2 FQNNGV, per germline. V was pared by 5 bases and J by 2 bases, with 10 bases between. The CDR3 sequence is CASSRGGPGNTIYF. CDR3 coding DNA: TGTGCCAGCAGCCGAGGAGGGCCTGGAAACACCATATATTTT. Supplemented by reference TRBV11-2 and TRBJ1-3, the full variable domain reads EAGVAQSPRYKIIEKRQSVAFWCNPISGHATLYWYQQILGQGPKLLIQFQNNGVVDDSQLPKDRFSAERLKGVDSTLKIQPAKLEDSAVYLCASSRGGPGNTIYFGEGSWLTVV.

Only one count was recorded for this clone. The J gene is TRBJ1-4, the V gene TRBV5-1, with TRBD1 matching over 8 bases. CDR3 length: 15 residues. Per the germline V gene, CDR1 is SGHRS and CDR2 is YFSETQ. The V gene end was trimmed by 2 bases and the J gene end by 5 bases; junction bases not matched to a gene: 5. The CDR3 bases are TGCGCCAGCAGCTTTCTGACAGGGGACAATGAAAAACTGTTTTTT. This codes for CASSFLTGDNEKLFF.

The chain is built from TRBV6-5 and TRBJ2-2; TRBD1 matches at 7 bases. Per germline, CDR1 MNHEY and CDR2 SVGAGI. The CDR3 is 13 amino acids. Trimming cost V 8 bases and J 7 bases; bases outside gene matches: 7. The CDR3, as DNA: TGTGCCAGCCGGAGACAGGGTAACGGGGAGCTGTTTTTT. This encodes CASRRQGNGELFF.